The TCR beta chain under discussion was sequenced for a study of CD8+ T cells in alopecia areata. Study-level points and caveats: Scalp lesions, especially in alopecia totalis/universalis, had higher clonality than normal scalp.

As to this clone: Its specificity is not known.

Once RNA had been extracted, it was reverse transcribed into cDNA to act as the sequencing template. Libraries were prepared by immunoSEQ multiplex PCR; TCRdb keeps only in-frame clonotypes and omits some of them. This sample has roughly 130,000 clones, with 45% to 65% found just once. The sequencing used CD4+ T cells sorted from blood, collected at week 0. The sequence was obtained from a human donor with alopecia areata.

For the CDR3, the DNA is TGCGCCAGTCATCAGGGGGCTCGGGAGACCCAGTACTTC. Protein sequence: CASHQGARETQYF. This chain joins TRBV5-1 and TRBJ2-5, with 8 bases aligning to TRBD1. Germline CDR1 and CDR2: SGHRS and YFSETQ. This CDR3 has 13 residues. The V segment lost 8 bases and the J segment 5 bases; nucleotides outside the gene matches: 8.